The 27 T cell receptor beta chains below come from one sample, sequenced in a study of T cell changes during pregnancy in multiple sclerosis. Sequencing was performed with immunoSEQ multiplex PCR; in TCRdb, only in-frame clones are kept and a portion is missing. The sample includes around 52,000 clones, around nine tenths of them seen just once. Sequencing was performed on peripheral blood from another person, used as feeder cells. These receptors all come from a human donor whose cells served as feeder cells for cultures in a pregnancy study.

The gene calls are TRBV28 and TRBJ1-2; no firm D call. The ends were cut back, 5 bases at V and 4 bases at J, with 17 bases in the middle. In germline, CDR1 is MDHEN, CDR2 SYDVKM. The length of the CDR3 is 15 residues. This CDR3 is CASSPLTPEGYGYTF. CDR3 nucleotide sequence: TGTGCCAGCAGTCCACTGACCCCTGAGGGCTATGGCTACACCTTC.

This clone was seen just once. The CDR3 here is CASSPGTSSDTQYF. CDR3 DNA: TGTGCCAGCAGCCCCGGGACTAGCTCAGATACGCAGTATTTT. V usage is TRBV11-3 and J usage is TRBJ2-3; TRBD2 matches at 9 bases. The CDR3 spans 14 residues. CDR1 SGHNT and CDR2 YENEEA come from the germline V gene. V lost 5 bases, J lost 4 bases, and 4 bases stayed unmatched.

This clone was found once. The chain joins TRBV5-5 to TRBJ1-6; D is unresolved. Trimming left V 7 bases short and J 5 bases short, with 10 bases between. CDR1 SGHKS and CDR2 YYEKEE come from the germline V gene (reference sequence). CDR3 length: 13 amino acids. The CDR3 DNA reads TGTGCCAGCCTCAGGAATAATAATTCACCCCTCCACTTT. It specifies CASLRNNNSPLHF.

This sequence joins TRBV7-9 and TRBJ1-1; D is unresolved. Looked up from germline, CDR1 is SEHNR and CDR2 is FQNEAQ (reference sequence). CDR3 length equals 14 residues. V lost 1 base to trimming and J lost 1 base, with 7 bases between them. The CDR3 spells CASSLVGSNTEAFF. The CDR3 DNA is TGTGCCAGCAGCTTAGTTGGATCGAACACTGAAGCTTTCTTT.

This clone was recorded a few times. The chain is built from TRBV28 and TRBJ1-3; 7 bases are a match to TRBD1. The V segment lost 5 bases and the J segment 1 base; nucleotides outside the gene matches: 8. CDR1 and CDR2 (germline): MDHEN, SYDVKM. CDR3 length: 16 residues. The CDR3 nucleotides read TGTGCCAGCAGTGGAAAGACAGGGAGGTCTGGAAACACCATATATTTT. This encodes CASSGKTGRSGNTIYF.

The chain recombines TRBV20-1 with TRBJ1-2, with no clear D. CDR1 is DFQATT, CDR2 SNEGSKA, per germline (reference sequence). This CDR3 has 9 amino acids. The CDR3 loop reads CNVPGGYTF. The CDR3 DNA reads TGCAATGTGCCTGGTGGCTACACCTTC.

This chain connects TRBV9 to TRBJ1-6; D is unclear. The CDR3 is 16 residues long. Germline CDR1 is SGDLS and CDR2 is YYNGEE. Trimming removed 4 bases at V and 0 bases at J, with 11 bases between. The CDR3 DNA follows: TGTGCCAGCAGCCCATGGGAGAGCTCCTATAATTCACCCCTCCACTTT. Its protein is CASSPWESSYNSPLHF.

The V gene is TRBV11-2, the J gene TRBJ2-7, with 7 positions matching TRBD2. V shed 0 bases, J shed 0 bases, and the junction held 17 bases outside the gene matches. The CDR3 runs 20 residues. Germline-derived CDR1 and CDR2 are SGHAT and FQNNGV. The CDR3 DNA sequence: TGTGCCAGCAGCTTAGATGTTTTGGGGCTAGCGGATTCTAGCTCCTACGAGCAGTACTTC. Protein sequence: CASSLDVLGLADSSSYEQYF.

Note on this clone: Here the CDR3 omits its conserved ending phenylalanine or tryptophan, so a read error is the likely source. The genes are TRBV5-1 and TRBJ2-7, with D perhaps TRBD1 (5 bases). Trimming left V 0 bases short and J 3 bases short, with 7 bases between. The CDR3 totals 13 residues. Germline CDR1 SGHRS, CDR2 YFSETQ. The CDR3 is CASSLGQNYEQYL. For the CDR3, the DNA is TGCGCCAGCAGCTTGGGACAGAACTACGAGCAGTACCTC.

This clone has only one observation. The chain has TRBV5-1 and TRBJ2-1; 7 nucleotides agree with TRBD2. The V segment lost 1 base and the J segment 8 bases; nucleotides outside the gene matches: 6. This CDR3 comprises 14 residues. CDR1 is SGHRS, CDR2 YFSETQ, per germline. The CDR3 sequence is CASSLSLAVYEQFF. CDR3 sequence (DNA): TGCGCCAGCAGCTTGAGCCTAGCGGTATATGAGCAGTTCTTC.

The chain is built from TRBV19 and TRBJ2-7; tentatively, D is TRBD2 (6 bases). The V gene lost 2 bases and the J gene lost 2 bases, with 10 bases spanning the gap. The CDR3 has 14 residues. The germline gives CDR1 LNHDA, CDR2 SQIVND (reference sequence). CDR3 in amino acids: CASSIPGETYEQYF. In nucleotides, the CDR3 is TGTGCCAGTAGTATACCGGGAGAAACCTACGAGCAGTACTTC.

J is TRBJ2-1 and V is TRBV28; possible D gene TRBD1, 5 bases. V gave up 8 bases and J gave up 5 bases, with 7 bases separating them. CDR1 and CDR2 (germline): MDHEN, SYDVKM. The CDR3 runs 11 residues. CDR3 sequence reads: CASRTNNEQFF. CDR3 DNA sequence: TGTGCCAGCCGGACAAACAATGAGCAGTTCTTC.

This chain joins TRBV7-8 and TRBJ2-5; D perhaps matches TRBD1 (6 bases). Trimming left V 6 bases short and J 5 bases short, with 19 bases between. This CDR3 comprises 15 residues. Germline V CDR1 and CDR2: SGHVS, FQNEAQ. CDR3 in DNA: TGTGCCAGCAGTTATTACGAGGGGGTTGGCGAGACCCAGTACTTC. Protein: CASSYYEGVGETQYF.

The chain recombines TRBV7-9 with TRBJ1-4; D not certain. This CDR3 contains 17 residues. Germline CDR1 and CDR2: SEHNR and FQNEAQ (reference sequence). V shed 1 base and J shed 8 bases, with 20 bases lying between them. CDR3 region: CASSLEDNPWTGEKLFF. In nucleotides, the CDR3 is TGTGCCAGCAGCTTAGAAGACAACCCATGGACCGGAGAAAAACTGTTTTTT.

The chain couples TRBV6-5 to TRBJ2-7; D is possibly TRBD1 (5 bases). The ends were cut back, 2 bases at V and 0 bases at J, with 8 bases in the middle. The CDR3 is 14 amino acids. Germline V gives CDR1 MNHEY, CDR2 SVGAGI. The CDR3 loop is CASSYGASSYEQYF. Here the CDR3 DNA reads TGTGCCAGCAGTTACGGGGCTAGCTCCTACGAGCAGTACTTC.

This clone was recorded a few times. The chain couples TRBV15 to TRBJ1-3; D call uncertain. Deletions cut 0 bases from V and 2 bases from J, with 2 bases between. The V gene's germline CDR1 is LNHNV and CDR2 YYDKDF (reference sequence). CDR3 length: 13 amino acids. CDR3 sequence (DNA): TGTGCCACCAGCAGAGATCCTGGAAACACCATATATTTT. Its translation is CATSRDPGNTIYF.

The V and J genes are TRBV28 and TRBJ1-1; D is unresolved. Germline lookup yields CDR1 MDHEN and CDR2 SYDVKM. V shed 1 base and J shed 11 bases, with 14 bases lying between them. The CDR3 consists of 13 residues. The CDR3 DNA sequence: TGTGCCAGCAGTTTATTCGCAGGTTCGGATGCTTTCTTT. The encoded protein is CASSLFAGSDAFF. Variable domain in full (rest from reference TRBV28 and TRBJ1-1): DVKVTQSSRYLVKRTGEKVFLECVQDMDHENMFWYRQDPGLGLRLIYFSYDVKMKEKGDIPEGYSVSREKKERFSLILESASTNQTSMYLCASSLFAGSDAFFGQGTRLTVV.

This chain uses TRBV15 with TRBJ2-1, with 12 bases fitting TRBD2. Germline V gives CDR1 LNHNV, CDR2 YYDKDF (reference sequence). The CDR3 length is 16 residues. V trimming: 3 bases; J trimming: 3 bases; junction bases outside the gene matches: 3. CDR3 coding DNA: TGTGCCACCAGCAGTCTAGCGGGGGGGCGCTACAATGAGCAGTTCTTC. This encodes CATSSLAGGRYNEQFF. The full variable domain, its missing parts supplied by reference TRBV15 and TRBJ2-1, is DAMVIQNPRYQVTQFGKPVTLSCSQTLNHNVMYWYQQKSSQAPKLLFHYYDKDFNNEADTPDNFQSRRPNTSFCFLDIRSPGLGDTAMYLCATSSLAGGRYNEQFFGPGTRLTVL.

The chain is built from TRBV30 and TRBJ2-7; D possibly corresponds to TRBD2 (6 bases). Germline CDR1 reads GTSNPN; CDR2 reads SVGIG (reference sequence). The length of the CDR3 is 13 residues. Trimming left V 1 base short and J 0 bases short, with 7 bases between. In DNA, the CDR3 is TGTGCCTGGAGTGCCGGGGGCTCCTACGAGCAGTACTTC. It yields the protein CAWSAGGSYEQYF.

This clone has more than one count but fewer than ten. This chain joins TRBV18 and TRBJ1-5; no clear D. Trimming removed 1 base at V and 5 bases at J, with 9 bases between. Germline assignment: CDR1 KGHSH and CDR2 LQKENI. The CDR3 totals 14 residues. In nucleotides, the CDR3 is TGTGCCAGCTCACCACTACCCTGGGATCAGCCCCAGCATTTT. Protein: CASSPLPWDQPQHF.

Here the CDR3 reads CASSTRNTQYF. The CDR3 DNA follows: TGTGCCAGTAGTACCCGAAATACGCAGTATTTT. The V and J genes are TRBV19 and TRBJ2-3; no clear D. CDR1 LNHDA and CDR2 SQIVND come from the germline V gene (reference sequence). V was shortened by 4 bases and J by 7 bases, with 6 bases between the two germline ends. The CDR3 has 11 residues.

The chain employs TRBV7-6 and TRBJ1-5; D perhaps matches TRBD1 (5 bases). V was shortened by 5 bases and J by 3 bases, with 14 bases between the two germline ends. Germline CDR1 is SGHVS and CDR2 is FNYEAQ. The CDR3 is 15 amino acids. CDR3 sequence: CASSPQGGNNQPQHF. The DNA of the CDR3 is TGTGCCAGCAGCCCGCAGGGAGGGAACAATCAGCCCCAGCATTTT.

V and J are TRBV5-4 and TRBJ2-1; 7 nucleotides agree with TRBD1. With 5 bases clipped from V and 12 bases from J, the junction kept 8 bases outside the gene matches. The CDR3 loop spans 12 amino acids. The V gene's germline CDR1 is SGHNT and CDR2 YYREEE (reference sequence). CDR3 in amino acids: CASSQGVRGQFF. The CDR3 DNA reads as TGTGCCAGCAGTCAGGGGGTTAGGGGGCAGTTCTTC.

This chain joins TRBV7-3 and TRBJ2-1; 8 nucleotides agree with TRBD2. The CDR3 is made up of 17 amino acids. Germline V gene sequence: CDR1 SGHTA, CDR2 FQGTGA. V dropped 2 bases and J dropped 0; count of bases not matched to a gene: 6. The CDR3 coding sequence is TGTGCCAGCAGCTTAGCGGGGGGACCTATCTCCTACAATGAGCAGTTCTTC. Its protein is CASSLAGGPISYNEQFF.

V is TRBV2 and J is TRBJ2-1; 8 bases fit TRBD2. Germline CDR1 reads SNHLY; CDR2 reads FYNNEI. This CDR3 is built from 13 residues. With 1 base clipped from V and 13 bases from J, the junction kept 6 bases outside the gene matches. The CDR3 nucleotides read TGTGCCAGCAGTGAAGTTCTGCGGGGGGCACAGTTCTTC. The encoded protein is CASSEVLRGAQFF.

This clone occurred once. The J gene is TRBJ2-7, the V gene TRBV19; D possibly matches TRBD1 or TRBD2 (5 bases each). The germline V and J ends were trimmed by 3 bases and 1 base, with 19 bases remaining between them. The germline CDR1 and CDR2 sequences are LNHDA and SQIVND (reference sequence). The CDR3 contains 17 residues. CDR3 sequence reads: CASSMPRGGTDSYEQYF. The CDR3 DNA sequence: TGTGCCAGTAGTATGCCCCGGGGCGGAACGGATTCCTACGAGCAGTACTTC.

The genes are TRBV4-2 and TRBJ2-7; tentative D call: TRBD2 (5 bases). V shed 0 bases and J shed 7 bases, with 16 bases lying between them. Germline lookup yields CDR1 LGHNA and CDR2 YNFKEQ. The CDR3 spans 15 residues. The CDR3 DNA reads as TGTGCCAGCAGCCAAGATAGACCGAGGACGGGGGAGCAGTACTTC. Residues: CASSQDRPRTGEQYF.